This T cell receptor (beta chain) was profiled in a study of OX40 agonist ivuxolimab in advanced cancers. Study context: At roughly 83% male, the cohort had a mean age of approximately 60 years, ranging from about 23 to 79. Findings and caveats of the study: Both blood CD4+ and CD8+ T cells showed clonal growth by week 6 at 0.1 to 3.0 mg/kg.

Blood sampling took place at baseline, cycle 4 day 1, and cycle 7 day 1. TCRdb's table, derived via immunoSEQ multiplex PCR, lists solely in-frame clones and lacks some. The sample includes 55,000 or so clones, about 86% of them seen just once. Concerning this clone itself: Its specificity is unknown.

CDR1 is SGHDN and CDR2 is FVKESK in the germline V gene. CDR3 length: 18 residues. Trimming removed 0 bases from V and 6 bases from J, with 23 bases in between. This receptor was obtained from an adult with an advanced solid tumor such as melanoma, head and neck, liver or kidney cancer. The sequencing here drew on CD4+ or CD8+ T cells sorted from blood, taken in a trial of the OX40 agonist ivuxolimab. The V call is TRBV14, the J call TRBJ1-1; the D gene is possibly TRBD1 (5 bases). The DNA for the CDR3 is TGTGCCAGCAGCCAAGAATTGAGGGCCGACAACCCGGGGGCTGAAGCTTTCTTT. Its protein is CASSQELRADNPGAEAFF.